This T cell receptor beta chain was obtained from a study of cytomegalovirus exposure and HLA in healthy donors (dated by TCRdb to about 2017). A note on the overall study: In an earlier analysis of 587 of the donors, approximately 260 Gb of sequence data and 120 million or so unique TCR beta sequences from about 180 million T cells were reported. Around 320 gigabases of sequencing data and 70 million to 85 million unique TCR sequences were included in an early release covering 550 to 650 HLA-typed donors. Of the approximately 400 genotyped donors, less than 85% were placed in the genetic ancestry cluster associated with self-reported Caucasian donors. The study aimed to test whether cataloging public T cell receptors could reveal signatures of past pathogen exposure. Using immunosequencing, the study profiled T cell repertoires from around 680 subjects and related those repertoires to cytomegalovirus serostatus. A separate validation cohort of 90 to 150 different subjects was used in addition to the 666-subject first cohort. To predict cytomegalovirus infection status, the study brought together high-throughput TCR immunosequencing, statistical association of individual TCRs with disease status, and machine learning. A later analysis re-analyzed previously published TCR beta repertoires from 660 or so donors and added high-resolution HLA genotyping to study TCR occurrence patterns. Rather than drawing on any new phenotypic data, the later analysis identified candidate immune exposures from TCR beta sequences and the way those sequences occurred across donors. An earlier analysis of fewer than 700 of the donors applied high-throughput TCR beta sequencing to assess whether each TCR beta V gene segment acted as functional or pseudogenic. Donor age, sex, ethnicity and CMV serostatus were compiled alongside the repertoire data. Genome-wide SNP genotypes for about 65% of the 666 donors were used in a later genetic analysis, which treated that subset as a discovery cohort. Every repertoire in the discovery cohort had been generated on one and the same sequencing platform. HLA typing included class I and class II loci at four-digit resolution. The number of donors typed differed by locus, with 629-630 for A, B, C, DRB1 and DQB1, 522 for DQA1, nearly 610 for DPA1, and some 450 for DPB1. Several DR-DQ haplotypes were treated as single units for association and clustering because of strong linkage in the cohort. Across approximately 400 genotyped donors of the cohort, an average of about 220,000 unique TCR beta nucleotide sequences per donor were sequenced, and roughly 17% of those sequences were non-productive. Beyond this particular receptor, the publication reports: When HLA alleles, especially DR and DQ, strongly co-occurred, TCR associations were difficult to assign to individual alleles. According to a later analysis, TCR association rates differed among HLA loci, with DRB1 alleles showing the most associated TCRs and HLA-C alleles showing the fewest. In a later analysis, several top co-occurrence clusters were reported to appear linked to parvovirus B19, influenza, CMV and Epstein-Barr virus. In this cohort, only TCR beta chains were sequenced, and detectable features were limited by the absence of alpha or paired-chain data. A later genetic analysis associated a missense DCLRE1C variant with V-gene and J-gene trimming of TCR beta chains, and an independent cohort replicated the association. A total of roughly 160 TCR beta chains were listed by the study as associated with cytomegalovirus. Three of the identified cytomegalovirus-associated TCR beta chains were confirmed in vitro to be specific for cytomegalovirus antigens. In a later analysis, most CMV-associated TCR beta chains were found to appear HLA-restricted, with HLA associations seemingly driven largely by CMV exposure. Roughly uniform sequencing depth across donors was assumed in presence/absence analyses, although this assumption may not hold. Some IMGT-functional V segments, including TRBV6-2 and TRBV6-3, could not be distinguished by the 87-base-pair reads and were therefore excluded. The classifier was reported to diagnose cytomegalovirus status with high specificity and sensitivity in both the original cohort and the validation cohort. An earlier analysis of 587 of the donors showed that most TCR beta V segments appeared in productive rearrangements either about 87% or about 30% of the time, which broadly matched IMGT annotations. Immune exposure information for the cohort was limited to CMV serostatus. Because counts were too low, roughly 17 rarely observed V segments, including chromosome 9 orphons, were left out of the earlier analysis of 500 to 750 of the donors. At a false discovery rate of 0.05, a later analysis linked some 17,000 TCR beta sequences to specific HLA alleles. Because HLA typing was missing for some donors at each locus, association tests included only the typed subset. Linkage disequilibrium might explain the correlated functional status among segregating V segments, but an unknown experimental factor could not be ruled out. The authors suggested that the approach could potentially be generalized to other disease states and immunological phenotypes. A further reported finding was that TCR beta sequences accurately predicted the HLA-A and HLA-B alleles for most subjects in the first cohort. Across donors, most TCR sequences were observed very rarely, whereas some public TCRs were present in many individuals. Compared with equally common non-associated chains, HLA-associated TCR beta chains in a later analysis were more clonally expanded and had lower generation probabilities. In a later genetic analysis, fewer N-insertions in productive TCRs were reported among donors in an Asian-associated ancestry cluster than the roughly 700-donor mean. A cluster of highly shared sequence variants was judged likely to be a technical artifact of the sequencing pipeline.

The cohort consisted of some 670 healthy bone marrow donors. At the time of sampling, all cohort members were nominally healthy, though unrecorded immune exposures were likely present. The donor tested CMV seropositive, placing the donor among the roughly 270 seropositive members of the cohort. A peripheral blood sample was provided by each donor, and peripheral blood mononuclear cells were used for TCR beta sequencing. Genomic DNA extraction from the blood cell samples was performed with the Qiagen DNeasy Blood Extraction Kit. Library construction relied on the immunoSEQ multiplex PCR assay. For the multiplex PCR, a mixture combining 60 forward primers for TCR Vbeta segments and 13 reverse primers for TCR Jbeta segments was used. Amplification of the CDR3 region of rearranged TCR beta genes was performed with a multiplex PCR assay on genomic DNA. Amplified TCR beta libraries were sequenced as 87-base-pair reads on the Illumina HiSeq System. In the original analysis: A later analysis counted approximately 74 million unique TCR beta chains across the 650 to 800 repertoires, and roughly 10 million of these chains were shared by at least two donors. Raw reads were error-corrected and collapsed into unique sequences by a nearest-neighbor algorithm in which closely related sequences were merged to remove PCR and sequencing errors. CDR3 sequences were aligned to IMGT reference sequences to assign V, D and J gene segments. For a sequence to be retained, at least a six-nucleotide match to both a V gene segment and a J gene segment was required. Rearrangements were called productive when the CDR3 lacked stop codons and stayed in frame with V and J; all others were non-productive. Following IMGT convention, CDR3 was defined as the stretch from the second conserved V-encoded cysteine to the conserved J-encoded phenylalanine. The earlier analysis of 550 to 650 of the donors excluded any sequence lacking an unambiguous match to a single V gene segment. In an earlier analysis of approximately 590 of the donors, V segments were called functional above 56.7% productive rearrangements and were called segregating when the between-donor standard deviation exceeded 5%. To diagnose cytomegalovirus status from the catalog of TCR beta chain sequences, a statistical classification framework was built. A later analysis assigned V and J genes by comparing TCR nucleotide sequences with IMGT/GENE-DB human TR gene sequences. Using the TCRdist pipeline, a later analysis assigned CDR3 sequences along with most-parsimonious VDJ recombination scenarios. A later analysis defined each TCR beta chain by its CDR3 amino acid sequence plus V-gene family, and excluded reads lacking a unique V-gene family. In a later analysis, some 600 highly shared, low-generation-probability nucleotide sequences were removed to address suspected cross-contamination and a sequencing artifact. In a later analysis, a clonal expansion index was calculated for each public chain from normalized within-repertoire ranks of inferred template counts. A later analysis computed generation probabilities with a VDJ recombination model fitted to out-of-frame rearrangements, and checked the results against IGoR. In a later analysis, hypergeometric tests were used to score TCR-TCR, TCR-HLA and TCR-CMV co-occurrence, with a repertoire-size bias correction applied to TCR pairs. To estimate false discovery rates, a later analysis permuted the HLA or CMV assignments 20 times. In a later analysis, co-occurring TCRs were grouped using DBSCAN, with TCRdist sequence similarity added in when clustering inside HLA-allele-positive subsets. Repertoires with fewer than 30,000 or more than 120,000 public chains, plus five repertoires with anomalous nucleotide sharing, were excluded from co-occurrence clustering. TCRdb mirrors the immuneACCESS table, restricted to in-frame sequences. Some clones are absent from its copies; in checked studies, under half trace to an unresolved V gene, and the reason for the others is unknown. Clone size and the V and J calls come from that table; the DNA yielded D and trimming. The sample table shows over 85,000 clones, and around 80% are seen once. Roughly 13% of the sample comes from the top ten.

In the case of this clone: It has no known antigen specificity. Per-base quality was not reported, and no clone a single base away is much larger than it.

The germline V gene (reference sequence) specifies MNHEY as CDR1 and SMNVEV as CDR2. V is clipped by 3 bases and J by 12 bases, and the sequence between their germline boundaries is 15 bases long. Including the terminal cysteine and phenylalanine, the CDR3 comprises 12 residues. The DNA shown is the 36-base CDR3, in frame from base 1. The sample taken for sequencing was PBMCs. The chain couples TRBV27 to TRBJ2-7, with TRBD2 as a weak D call on 5 bases. This clonotype originated in a man aged 30 to 45 in good health and CMV-seropositive. CDR3 sequence: CASSFSGLGVYF. At the DNA level, the sequence is TGTGCCAGCAGTTTCTCCGGGCTCGGGGTGTACTTC.